This TCR beta chain was observed in a study of regulatory T cells in long-lasting Graves disease. This clonotype has a count of ten or more. The target antigen is unknown. The CDR3 runs 13 residues. Trimming removed 6 bases at V and 6 bases at J, with 15 bases between. Notes on the study in general: Samples came from peripheral blood alone, without thyroid tissue.

Time point indicated: newly diagnosed GD, antithyroid drugs for less than 3 months. The TCR library was made from RNA that had been extracted from PBMCs in TRIzol. Combining iRepertoire HTBI primers with Arm-PCR of CDR3 regions, the authors built TCR beta libraries. Via MiXCR, TCRdb re-called the multiplex PCR reads, giving one row per CDR3 protein. The sample holds hundreds of thousands of distinct CDR3 sequences; about a sixth are singletons and the top ten take 30%. The sample was also linked to a second study, of T cells in Graves' hyperthyroidism and ophthalmopathy. That source reports: Patients aged 18 to 65 with hyperthyroidism were newly diagnosed, with duration under 2 months. Exclusions: uncontrolled infection, other autoimmune disease, pregnancy, lactation. The HTBI primer set drove a first-round RT-PCR of the TCR CDR3.

V gene TRBV12-3 or TRBV12-4 combines with J gene TRBJ2-7; TRBD1 is a possible D gene (6 bases). Sequenced here: peripheral blood mononuclear cells (PBMCs), sampled at new diagnosis, from a patient treated with antithyroid drugs. The clonotype was recovered from a man aged 40-49 years with Graves disease. The chain's CDR3 is CASSTGWEREQYF. Here the CDR3 DNA reads TGTGCCAGCAGCACAGGGTGGGAGCGCGAGCAGTACTTC.